This T cell receptor beta chain was obtained from a study of cytomegalovirus exposure and HLA in healthy donors. The PCR was carried out with 60 Vbeta primers and 13 Jbeta primers. The repertoire was sequenced with immunoSEQ multiplex PCR; TCRdb's copy has only in-frame clones and lacks some. The sample includes approximately 150,000 clones, roughly 87% of them seen just once. Study-wide results and limits: The productive fraction for most TCR beta V segments was about 87% or about 30% in an earlier analysis. Later analysis identified a missense DCLRE1C variant that was linked to TCR beta V- and J-gene trimming. Rarity marked most TCR sequences, yet some public TCRs occurred in many donors.

Germline values: CDR1 SGDLS, CDR2 YYNGEE. The CDR3 runs 15 residues. V was shortened by 4 bases and J by 3 bases, with 17 bases between the two germline ends. On this clone itself: Its antigen is unknown.

The donors (healthy individuals) were bone marrow donors. Sequences were obtained from PBMCs. The chain employs TRBV9 and TRBJ2-7; possibly TRBD2 for D (7 bases). The receptor was isolated from a man between 45 and 60 years old in good health and CMV-seropositive. The CDR3 sequence is CASSPQEGGGYEQYF. DNA for the CDR3: TGTGCCAGCAGCCCTCAAGAGGGAGGGGGCTACGAGCAGTACTTC.